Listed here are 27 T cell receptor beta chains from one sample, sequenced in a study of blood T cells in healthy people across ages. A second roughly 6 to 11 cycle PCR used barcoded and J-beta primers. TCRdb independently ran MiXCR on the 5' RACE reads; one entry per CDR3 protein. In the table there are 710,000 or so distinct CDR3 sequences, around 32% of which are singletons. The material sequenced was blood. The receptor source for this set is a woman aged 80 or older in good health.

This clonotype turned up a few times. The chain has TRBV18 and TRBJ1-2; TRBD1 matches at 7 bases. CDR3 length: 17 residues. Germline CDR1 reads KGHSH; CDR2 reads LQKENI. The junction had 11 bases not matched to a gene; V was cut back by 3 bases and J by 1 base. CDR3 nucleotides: TGTGCCAGCTCACCCCAGCCTCCGGGACAGTTTAACTATGGCTACACCTTC. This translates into CASSPQPPGQFNYGYTF.

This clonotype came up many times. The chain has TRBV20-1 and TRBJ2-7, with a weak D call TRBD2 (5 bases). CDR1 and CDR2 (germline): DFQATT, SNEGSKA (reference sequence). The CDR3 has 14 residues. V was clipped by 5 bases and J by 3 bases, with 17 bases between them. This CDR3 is CSAFNPGFNYEQYF. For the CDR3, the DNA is TGCAGTGCTTTTAACCCGGGATTCAACTACGAGCAGTACTTC.

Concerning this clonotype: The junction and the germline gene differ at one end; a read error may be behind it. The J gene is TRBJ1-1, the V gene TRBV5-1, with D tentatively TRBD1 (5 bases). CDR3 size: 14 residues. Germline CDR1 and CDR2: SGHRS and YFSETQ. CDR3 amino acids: CAGSFSGGNTEAFF. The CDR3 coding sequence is TGCGCCGGCAGCTTTTCCGGGGGGAACACTGAAGCTTTCTTT.

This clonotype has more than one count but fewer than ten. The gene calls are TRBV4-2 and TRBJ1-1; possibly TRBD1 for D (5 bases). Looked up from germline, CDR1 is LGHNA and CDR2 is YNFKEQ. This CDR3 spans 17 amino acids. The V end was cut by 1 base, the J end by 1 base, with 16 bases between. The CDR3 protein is CASSQGVTGTANTEAFF. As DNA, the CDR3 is TGTGCCAGCAGCCAAGGCGTGACCGGGACGGCGAACACTGAAGCTTTCTTT.

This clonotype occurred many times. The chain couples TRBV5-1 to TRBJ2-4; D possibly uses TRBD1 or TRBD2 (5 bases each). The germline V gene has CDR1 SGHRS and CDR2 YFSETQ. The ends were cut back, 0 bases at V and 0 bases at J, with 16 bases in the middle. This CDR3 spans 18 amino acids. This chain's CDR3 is CASSLGGLRDGAKNIQYF. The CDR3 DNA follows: TGCGCCAGCAGCTTGGGTGGTTTAAGGGACGGAGCCAAAAACATTCAGTACTTC.

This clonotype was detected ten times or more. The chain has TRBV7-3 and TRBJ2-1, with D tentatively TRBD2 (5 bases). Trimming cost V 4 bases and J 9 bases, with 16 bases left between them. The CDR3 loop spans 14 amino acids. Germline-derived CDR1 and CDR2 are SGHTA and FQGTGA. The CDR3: CASSSDSRLGEQFF. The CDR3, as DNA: TGTGCCAGCAGCTCGGACTCTAGGTTGGGTGAGCAGTTCTTC.

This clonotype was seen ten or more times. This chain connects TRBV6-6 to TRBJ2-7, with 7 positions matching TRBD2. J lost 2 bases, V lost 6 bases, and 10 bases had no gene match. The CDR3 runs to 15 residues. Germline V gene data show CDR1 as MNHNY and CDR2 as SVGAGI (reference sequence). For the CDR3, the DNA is TGTGCCAGCAGAACGGAGGGGAGGGGCCCCTACGAGCAGTACTTC. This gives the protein CASRTEGRGPYEQYF.

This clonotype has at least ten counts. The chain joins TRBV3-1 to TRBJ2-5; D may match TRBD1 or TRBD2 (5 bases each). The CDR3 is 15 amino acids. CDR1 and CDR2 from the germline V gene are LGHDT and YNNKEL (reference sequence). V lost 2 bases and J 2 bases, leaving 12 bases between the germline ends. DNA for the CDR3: TGTGCCAGCAGCCAAAGAGAGGGGCAGCAAGAGACCCAGTACTTC. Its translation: CASSQREGQQETQYF.

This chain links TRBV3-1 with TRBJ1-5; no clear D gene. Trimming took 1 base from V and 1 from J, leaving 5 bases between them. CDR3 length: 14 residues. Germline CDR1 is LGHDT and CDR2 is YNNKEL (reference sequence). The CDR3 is CASSQGMSNQPQHF. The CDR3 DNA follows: TGTGCCAGCAGCCAAGGAATGAGCAATCAGCCCCAGCATTTT.

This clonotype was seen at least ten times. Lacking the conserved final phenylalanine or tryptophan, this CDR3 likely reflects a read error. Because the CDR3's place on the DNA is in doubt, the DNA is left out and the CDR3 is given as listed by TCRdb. CDR3 loop: CASSQDRRGYTFGS. The chain couples TRBV14 to TRBJ2-1. The CDR3 numbers 14 amino acids, ends counted. Germline values: CDR1 SGHDN, CDR2 FVKESK.

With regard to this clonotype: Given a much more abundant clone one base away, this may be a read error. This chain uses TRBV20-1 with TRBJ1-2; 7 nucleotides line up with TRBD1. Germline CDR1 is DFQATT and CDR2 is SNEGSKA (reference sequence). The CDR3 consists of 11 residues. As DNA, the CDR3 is TGCAGTGCCCAAGGGACAGATGGCGACACCTTC. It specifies CSAQGTDGDTF.

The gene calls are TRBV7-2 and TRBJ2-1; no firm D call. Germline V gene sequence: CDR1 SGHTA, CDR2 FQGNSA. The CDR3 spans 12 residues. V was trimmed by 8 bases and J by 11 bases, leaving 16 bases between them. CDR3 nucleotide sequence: TGTGCCAGCTGCCCACCCGGGCTAAAGCAGTTCTTC. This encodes CASCPPGLKQFF.

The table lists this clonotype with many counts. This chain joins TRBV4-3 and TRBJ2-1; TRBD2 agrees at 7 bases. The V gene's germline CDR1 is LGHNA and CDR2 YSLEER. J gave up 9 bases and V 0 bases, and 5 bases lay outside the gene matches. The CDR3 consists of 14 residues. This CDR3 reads CASSQEGGVGEQFF. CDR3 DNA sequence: TGCGCCAGCAGCCAAGAGGGGGGGGTGGGTGAGCAGTTCTTC.

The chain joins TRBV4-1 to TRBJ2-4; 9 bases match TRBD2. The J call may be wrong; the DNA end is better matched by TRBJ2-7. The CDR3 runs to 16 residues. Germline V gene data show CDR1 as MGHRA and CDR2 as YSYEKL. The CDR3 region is CASSQFISGSGYEQYF. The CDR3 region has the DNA TGCGCCAGCAGCCAATTCATTAGCGGGAGTGGGTACGAGCAGTACTTC.

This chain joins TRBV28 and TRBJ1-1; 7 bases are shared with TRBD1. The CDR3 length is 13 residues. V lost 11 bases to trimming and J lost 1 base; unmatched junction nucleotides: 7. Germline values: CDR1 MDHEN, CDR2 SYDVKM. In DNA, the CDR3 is TGTGCCGGGTCAACAGGGGAGAACACTGAAGCTTTCTTT. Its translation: CAGSTGENTEAFF.

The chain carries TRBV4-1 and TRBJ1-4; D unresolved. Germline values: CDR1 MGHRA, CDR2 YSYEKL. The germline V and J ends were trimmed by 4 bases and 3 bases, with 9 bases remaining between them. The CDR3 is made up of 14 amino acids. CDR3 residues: CASSPLRANEKLFF. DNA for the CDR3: TGCGCCAGCAGCCCCCTGAGGGCTAATGAAAAACTGTTTTTT.

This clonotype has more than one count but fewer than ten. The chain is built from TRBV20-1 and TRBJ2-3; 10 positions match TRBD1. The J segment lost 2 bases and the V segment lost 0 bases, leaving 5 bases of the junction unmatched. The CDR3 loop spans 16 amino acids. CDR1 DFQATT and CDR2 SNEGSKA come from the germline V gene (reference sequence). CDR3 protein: CSARDRGQGPTDTQYF. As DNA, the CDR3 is TGCAGTGCTAGAGATCGGGGACAGGGGCCCACAGATACGCAGTATTTT.

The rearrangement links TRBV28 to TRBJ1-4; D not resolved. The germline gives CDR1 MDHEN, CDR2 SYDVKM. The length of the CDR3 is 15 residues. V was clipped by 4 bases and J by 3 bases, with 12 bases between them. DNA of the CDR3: TGTGCCAGCAGTTCCGCCCTGGAAGCTAATGAAAAACTGTTTTTT. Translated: CASSSALEANEKLFF.

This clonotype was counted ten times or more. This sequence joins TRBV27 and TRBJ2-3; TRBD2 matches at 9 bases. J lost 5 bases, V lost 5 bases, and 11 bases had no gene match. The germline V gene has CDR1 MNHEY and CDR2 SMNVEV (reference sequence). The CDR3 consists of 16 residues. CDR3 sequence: CASSPTAGGQGDTQYF. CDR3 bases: TGTGCCAGCAGTCCCACGGCGGGGGGGCAGGGAGATACGCAGTATTTT.

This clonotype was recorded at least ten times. The DNA of the CDR3 is TGCAGTGCTAGAGGCGGCTACGAGCAGTACTTC. Translated, it gives CSARGGYEQYF. This sequence joins TRBV20-1 and TRBJ2-7; no firm D call. Trimming pared 1 base from V and 3 bases from J, leaving 4 bases between. The CDR3 has 11 residues. Germline CDR1 and CDR2: DFQATT and SNEGSKA (reference sequence).

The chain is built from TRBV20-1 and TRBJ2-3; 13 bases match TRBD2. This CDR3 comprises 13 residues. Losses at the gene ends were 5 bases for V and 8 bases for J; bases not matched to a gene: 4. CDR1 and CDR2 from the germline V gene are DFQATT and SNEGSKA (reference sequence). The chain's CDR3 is CSAQTSGRPTQYF. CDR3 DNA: TGCAGTGCTCAGACTAGCGGGAGGCCTACGCAGTATTTT.

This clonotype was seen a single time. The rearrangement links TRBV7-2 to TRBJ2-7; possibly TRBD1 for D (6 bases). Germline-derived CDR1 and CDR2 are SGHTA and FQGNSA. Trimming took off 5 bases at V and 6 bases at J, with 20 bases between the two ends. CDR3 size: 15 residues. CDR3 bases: TGTGCCAGCAGCCCTACCGGGACACAGATTGGCGAGCAGTACTTC. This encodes CASSPTGTQIGEQYF.

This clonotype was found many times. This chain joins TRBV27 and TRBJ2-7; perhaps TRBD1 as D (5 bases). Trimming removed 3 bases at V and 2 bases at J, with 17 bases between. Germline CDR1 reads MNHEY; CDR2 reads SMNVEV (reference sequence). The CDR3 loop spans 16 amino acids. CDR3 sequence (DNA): TGTGCCAGCAGTTTTTTTTCAGGGAAAGGTACCTACGAGCAGTACTTC. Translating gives CASSFFSGKGTYEQYF.

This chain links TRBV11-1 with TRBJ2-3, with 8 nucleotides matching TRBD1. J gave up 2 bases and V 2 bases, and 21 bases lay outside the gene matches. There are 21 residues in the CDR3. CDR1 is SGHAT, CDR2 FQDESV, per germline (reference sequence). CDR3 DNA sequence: TGTGCCAGCAGCTTATTGCGGAGGAGGGGACAGGTTCCCCTTCCCACAGATACGCAGTATTTT. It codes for CASSLLRRRGQVPLPTDTQYF.

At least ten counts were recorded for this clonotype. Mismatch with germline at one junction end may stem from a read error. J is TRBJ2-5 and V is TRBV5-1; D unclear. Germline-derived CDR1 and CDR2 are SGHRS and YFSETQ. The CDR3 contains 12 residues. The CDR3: CASSLGVETQYF. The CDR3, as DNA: TGTGCCAGCAGCTTAGGCGTTGAGACCCAGTACTTC.

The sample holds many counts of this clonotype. CDR3 in amino acids: CSARRGFAQYF. CDR3 DNA sequence: TGCAGTGCCCGGAGGGGGTTTGCCCAGTACTTC. This chain joins TRBV20-1 and TRBJ2-5, with D perhaps being TRBD1 or TRBD2 (6 bases each). Germline values: CDR1 DFQATT, CDR2 SNEGSKA (reference sequence). The CDR3 covers 11 residues. Deletions cut 6 bases from V and 9 bases from J, with 14 bases between.

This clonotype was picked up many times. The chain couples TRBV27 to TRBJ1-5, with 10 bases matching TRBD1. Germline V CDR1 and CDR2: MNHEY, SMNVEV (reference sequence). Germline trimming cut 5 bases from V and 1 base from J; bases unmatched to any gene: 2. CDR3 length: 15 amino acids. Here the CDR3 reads CASSDRGRSNQPQHF. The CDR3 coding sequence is TGTGCCAGCAGTGACAGGGGGCGCAGCAATCAGCCCCAGCATTTT.